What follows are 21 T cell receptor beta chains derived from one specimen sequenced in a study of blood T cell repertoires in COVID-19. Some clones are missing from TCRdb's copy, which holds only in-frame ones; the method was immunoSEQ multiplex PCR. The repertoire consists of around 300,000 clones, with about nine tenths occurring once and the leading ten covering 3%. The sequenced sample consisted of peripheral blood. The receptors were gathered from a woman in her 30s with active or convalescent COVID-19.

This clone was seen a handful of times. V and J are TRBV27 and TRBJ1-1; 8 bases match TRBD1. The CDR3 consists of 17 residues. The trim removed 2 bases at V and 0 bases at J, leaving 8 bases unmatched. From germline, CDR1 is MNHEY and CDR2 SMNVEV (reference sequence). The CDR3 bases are TGTGCCAGCAGTTTAGGACAGGGACAGCGAATGAACACTGAAGCTTTCTTT. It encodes CASSLGQGQRMNTEAFF.

CDR3 coding DNA: TGTGCCAGCAGTTACCCGACCCCCGGACAGGGCATTACGCATCAGCCCCAGCATTTT. Translating it yields CASSYPTPGQGITHQPQHF. V and J are TRBV6-2 or TRBV6-3 and TRBJ1-5, with TRBD1 matching over 8 bases. From germline, CDR1 is MNHEY and CDR2 SVGEGT. The J segment lost 5 bases and the V segment lost 2 bases, leaving 17 bases of the junction unmatched. The CDR3 runs to 19 residues.

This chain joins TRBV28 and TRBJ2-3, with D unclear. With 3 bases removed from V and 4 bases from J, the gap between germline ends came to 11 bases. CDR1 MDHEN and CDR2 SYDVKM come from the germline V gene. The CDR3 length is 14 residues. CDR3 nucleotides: TGTGCCAGCAGTTTTAGGAACCGGGCAGATACGCAGTATTTT. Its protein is CASSFRNRADTQYF.

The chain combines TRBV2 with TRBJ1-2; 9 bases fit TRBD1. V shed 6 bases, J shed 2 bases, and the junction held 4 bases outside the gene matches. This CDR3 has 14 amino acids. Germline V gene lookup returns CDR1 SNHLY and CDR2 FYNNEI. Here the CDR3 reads CASREQGANYGYTF. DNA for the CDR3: TGTGCCAGCAGAGAACAGGGGGCGAACTATGGCTACACCTTC.

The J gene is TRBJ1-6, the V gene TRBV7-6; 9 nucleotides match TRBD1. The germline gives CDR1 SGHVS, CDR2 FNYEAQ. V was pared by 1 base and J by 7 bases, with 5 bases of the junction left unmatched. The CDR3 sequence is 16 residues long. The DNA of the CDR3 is TGTGCCAGCAGCTTAGAACACAGGGGGCGAAATTCACCCCTCCACTTT. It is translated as CASSLEHRGRNSPLHF.

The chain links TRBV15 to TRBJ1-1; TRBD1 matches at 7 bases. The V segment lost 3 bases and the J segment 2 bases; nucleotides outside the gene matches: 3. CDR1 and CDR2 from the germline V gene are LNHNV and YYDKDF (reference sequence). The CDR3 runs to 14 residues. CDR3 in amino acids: CATSRRTGNTEAFF. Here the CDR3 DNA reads TGTGCCACCAGCAGGCGGACAGGAAACACTGAAGCTTTCTTT.

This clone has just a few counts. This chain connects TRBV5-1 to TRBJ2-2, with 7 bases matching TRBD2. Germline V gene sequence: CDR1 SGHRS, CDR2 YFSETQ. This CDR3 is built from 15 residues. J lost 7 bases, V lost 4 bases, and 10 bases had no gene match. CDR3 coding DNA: TGCGCCAGCAGCCCCAAGTCGGGAGGTCACGGGGAGCTGTTTTTT. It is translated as CASSPKSGGHGELFF.

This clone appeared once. CDR3 in DNA: TGTGCCAGCAGTCAAACAGGGGAAAGCTATGGCTACACCTTC. Translation: CASSQTGESYGYTF. V usage is TRBV6-2 or TRBV6-3 and J usage is TRBJ1-2; 7 bases fit TRBD1. The CDR3 consists of 14 residues. Germline CDR1 reads MNHEY; CDR2 reads SVGEGT. Trimming took 5 bases from V and 4 from J; bases not matched to a gene: 7.

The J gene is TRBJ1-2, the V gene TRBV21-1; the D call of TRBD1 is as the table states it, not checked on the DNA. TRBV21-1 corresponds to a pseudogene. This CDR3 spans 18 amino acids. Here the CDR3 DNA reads TGTGCCAGCAGCCCGCGGCCTGGACAGGGGCCCACTAACTATGGCTACACCTTC. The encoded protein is CASSPRPGQGPTNYGYTF.

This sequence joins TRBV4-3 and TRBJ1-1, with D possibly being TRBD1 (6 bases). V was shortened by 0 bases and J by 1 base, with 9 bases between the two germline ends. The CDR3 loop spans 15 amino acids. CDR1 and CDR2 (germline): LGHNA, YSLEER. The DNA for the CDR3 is TGCGCCAGCAGCCAAGAAGGCAGGGGGAACACTGAAGCTTTCTTT. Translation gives CASSQEGRGNTEAFF.

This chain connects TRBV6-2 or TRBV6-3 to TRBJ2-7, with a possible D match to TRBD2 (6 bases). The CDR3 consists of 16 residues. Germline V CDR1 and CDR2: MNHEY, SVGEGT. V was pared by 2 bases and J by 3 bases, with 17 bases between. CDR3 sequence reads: CASSYPLGDWDYEQYF. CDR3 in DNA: TGTGCCAGCAGTTACCCTTTGGGGGACTGGGACTACGAGCAGTACTTC.

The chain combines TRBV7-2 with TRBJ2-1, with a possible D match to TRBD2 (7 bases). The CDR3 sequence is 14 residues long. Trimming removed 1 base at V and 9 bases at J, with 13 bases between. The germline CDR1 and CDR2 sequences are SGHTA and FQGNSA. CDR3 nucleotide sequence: TGTGCCAGCAGCTTAGAGGGGGGGCTGGGTGAGCAGTTCTTC. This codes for CASSLEGGLGEQFF.

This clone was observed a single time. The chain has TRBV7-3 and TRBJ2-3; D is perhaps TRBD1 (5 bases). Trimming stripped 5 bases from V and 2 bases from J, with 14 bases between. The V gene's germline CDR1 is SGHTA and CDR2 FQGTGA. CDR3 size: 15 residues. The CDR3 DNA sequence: TGTGCCAGCAGCGCACAAGGACACACCACAGATACGCAGTATTTT. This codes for CASSAQGHTTDTQYF.

The chain's CDR3 is CASSFEASCSGPQETQYF. The CDR3 DNA is TGCGCCAGCAGCTTCGAGGCGTCCTGTAGCGGACCCCAAGAGACCCAGTACTTC. This chain joins TRBV23-1 and TRBJ2-5; D possibly corresponds to TRBD2 (6 bases). TRBV23-1 is designated an ORF whose function remains uncertain. Trimming pared 6 bases from V and 1 base from J, leaving 24 bases between. This CDR3 is 18 amino acids long.

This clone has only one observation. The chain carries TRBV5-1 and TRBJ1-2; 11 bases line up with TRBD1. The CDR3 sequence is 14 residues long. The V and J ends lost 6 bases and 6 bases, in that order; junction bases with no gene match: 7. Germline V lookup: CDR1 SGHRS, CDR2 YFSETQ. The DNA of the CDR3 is TGCGCCAGCACACCGGGACAGGGGGAAAATGGCTACACCTTC. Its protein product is CASTPGQGENGYTF. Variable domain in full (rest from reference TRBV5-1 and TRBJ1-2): KAGVTQTPRYLIKTRGQQVTLSCSPISGHRSVSWYQQTPGQGLQFLFEYFSETQRNKGNFPGRFSGRQFSNSRSEMNVSTLELGDSALYLCASTPGQGENGYTFGSGTRLTVV.

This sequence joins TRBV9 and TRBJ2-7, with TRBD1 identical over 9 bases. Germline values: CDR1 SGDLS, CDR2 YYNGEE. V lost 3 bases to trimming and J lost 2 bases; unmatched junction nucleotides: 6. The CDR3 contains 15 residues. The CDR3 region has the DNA TGTGCCAGCAGCGAGAAGGACAGGGGTCCCTACGAGCAGTACTTC. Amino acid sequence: CASSEKDRGPYEQYF.

CDR3 sequence reads: CASSVDGGRGSDGYTF. The DNA for the CDR3 is TGTGCCAGCAGCGTAGATGGGGGGAGAGGCTCTGATGGCTACACCTTC. The chain is built from TRBV9 and TRBJ1-2; TRBD1 is a possible D gene (5 bases). Trimming took 0 bases from V and 6 from J, leaving 18 bases between them. CDR1 is SGDLS and CDR2 is YYNGEE in the germline V gene. This CDR3 region has 16 residues.

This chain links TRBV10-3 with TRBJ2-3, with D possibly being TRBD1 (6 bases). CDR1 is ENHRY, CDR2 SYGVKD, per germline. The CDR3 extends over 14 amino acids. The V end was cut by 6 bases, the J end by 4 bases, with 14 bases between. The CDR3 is CAIRPGDGPDTQYF. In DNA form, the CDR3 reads TGTGCCATCAGACCAGGGGATGGGCCAGATACGCAGTATTTT.

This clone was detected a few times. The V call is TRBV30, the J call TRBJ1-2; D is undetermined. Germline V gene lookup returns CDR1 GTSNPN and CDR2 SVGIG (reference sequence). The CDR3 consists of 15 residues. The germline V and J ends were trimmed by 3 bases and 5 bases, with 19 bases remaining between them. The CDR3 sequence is CAWRLQQKLGYGYTF. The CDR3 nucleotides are TGTGCCTGGAGGCTACAGCAGAAACTTGGGTATGGCTACACCTTC.

The DNA for the CDR3 is TGTGCCAGCAGTAACCATGACAGGGGACGGGAGACCCAGTACTTC. It encodes CASSNHDRGRETQYF. The chain couples TRBV6-5 to TRBJ2-5, with 8 bases that match TRBD1. V was clipped by 5 bases and J by 5 bases; unmatched bases: 10. The CDR3 loop spans 15 amino acids. Germline lookup yields CDR1 MNHEY and CDR2 SVGAGI.

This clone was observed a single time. The CDR3 region is CASSLGHSNYGYTF. The CDR3 bases are TGCGCCAGCAGCTTGGGACACTCTAACTATGGCTACACCTTC. The rearrangement links TRBV5-1 to TRBJ1-2, with D unclear. Germline CDR1 SGHRS, CDR2 YFSETQ. Trimming removed 0 bases from V and 0 bases from J, with 6 bases in between. The CDR3 runs to 14 residues.